A selection of T cell receptor beta chains follows, all from one sample in a study of patients and donors after allogeneic stem cell transplantation. TCRdb itself ran the RT-PCR reads through MiXCR, one entry per CDR3 protein. The sample carries roughly 190,000 distinct CDR3 sequences, about 40% recorded once. Sample: blood, either unsorted or a sorted T cell fraction (not recorded which). The receptors originated from a human donor who was either an allogeneic HSCT recipient or a stem cell or donor lymphocyte infusion donor (not recorded which). It is not recorded whose cells these are; they may come from a transplant donor. Each CDR3 is given with its conserved first and last residue. Each record gives: CDR3 length, clone size, D gene, J gene, V gene, CDR3 protein, CDR3 DNA. The D gene is left open where the match is weak. Clone size is given for some rows only: seen once, a few or many times, or a class if the clone is expanded.

length: 12; size: few; D: -; J: TRBJ1-1; V: TRBV6-5; CDR3: CASSESGVRAFF; DNA: TGTGCCAGCAGTGAATCAGGGGTGAGGGCTTTCTTT
length: 13; size: few; D: TRBD1; J: TRBJ1-1; V: TRBV6-5; CDR3: CASSPTGGTEAFF; DNA: TGTGCCAGCAGCCCGACAGGGGGCACTGAAGCTTTCTTT
length: 13; size: -; D: -; J: TRBJ1-3; V: TRBV7-2; CDR3: CASSLAELNTIYF; DNA: TGTGCCAGCAGCTTAGCAGAGTTAAACACCATATATTTT
length: 14; size: -; D: -; J: TRBJ1-4; V: TRBV9; CDR3: CASGDRSTNEKLFF; DNA: TGTGCCAGCGGCGACCGTTCAACTAATGAAAAACTGTTTTTT
length: 13; size: -; D: -; J: TRBJ1-2; V: TRBV12-3/TRBV12-4; CDR3: CASRGLRDYGYTF; DNA: TGTGCCAGCAGGGGACTCCGGGACTATGGCTACACCTTC
length: 14; size: few; D: -; J: TRBJ1-1; V: TRBV12-3/TRBV12-4; CDR3: CASSFSGTPEEAFF; DNA: TGTGCCAGCAGTTTTTCCGGGACCCCCGAAGAAGCTTTCTTT
length: 13; size: -; D: -; J: TRBJ2-5; V: TRBV5-5; CDR3: CASSYTGSETQYF; DNA: TGTGCCAGCAGCTATACCGGGAGCGAGACCCAGTACTTC
length: 11; size: -; D: -; J: TRBJ1-5; V: TRBV2; CDR3: CASSEHQVPHF; DNA: TGTGCCAGCAGTGAGCATCAGGTTCCGCATTTT
length: 16; size: -; D: TRBD2; J: TRBJ2-1; V: TRBV3-1; CDR3: CASSLETSGRVNEQFF; DNA: TGTGCCAGCAGCCTAGAGACTAGCGGGAGGGTCAATGAGCAGTTCTTC
length: 14; size: many; D: -; J: TRBJ1-5; V: TRBV25-1; CDR3: CASSDAAEGQPQHF; DNA: TGTGCCAGCAGTGATGCCGCGGAGGGACAGCCCCAGCATTTT
length: 16; size: -; D: TRBD1; J: TRBJ2-3; V: TRBV28; CDR3: CASSIEWTGRTDTQYF; DNA: TGTGCCAGCAGCATCGAGTGGACAGGGCGCACAGATACGCAGTATTTT
length: 15; size: -; D: -; J: TRBJ2-2; V: TRBV24-1; CDR3: CATSGPGGGSGELFF; DNA: TGTGCCACCAGTGGTCCTGGAGGGGGATCCGGGGAGCTGTTTTTT
length: 14; size: few; D: -; J: TRBJ1-1; V: TRBV19; CDR3: CASSIFTRTTEAFF; DNA: TGTGCCAGTAGTATCTTTACCCGGACCACTGAAGCTTTCTTT
length: 14; size: few; D: -; J: TRBJ1-3; V: TRBV29-1; CDR3: CSVSRGGYGNTIYF; DNA: TGCAGCGTTAGCCGCGGGGGTTATGGAAACACCATATATTTT
length: 19; size: few; D: TRBD2; J: TRBJ2-1; V: TRBV4-3; CDR3: CASSQEGDSLGLANNEQFF; DNA: TGCGCCAGCAGCCAAGAAGGGGACAGCCTGGGACTAGCCAACAATGAGCAGTTCTTC
length: 15; size: -; D: -; J: TRBJ1-1; V: TRBV5-8; CDR3: CASSWWRGTNTEAFF; DNA: TGTGCCAGCAGCTGGTGGAGGGGTACGAACACTGAAGCTTTCTTT
length: 15; size: -; D: -; J: TRBJ1-2; V: TRBV14; CDR3: CASSQGPGEPSGYTF; DNA: TGTGCCAGCAGCCAGGGGCCCGGGGAACCCTCTGGCTACACCTTC
length: 15; size: -; D: -; J: TRBJ2-7; V: TRBV2; CDR3: CASSEANPGTYEQYF; DNA: TGTGCCAGCAGTGAAGCGAACCCCGGGACCTACGAGCAGTACTTC
length: 16; size: -; D: -; J: TRBJ1-1; V: TRBV7-3; CDR3: CASSLRGIIENTEAFF; DNA: TGTGCCAGCAGCTTAAGGGGGATTATAGAGAACACTGAAGCTTTCTTT
length: 13; size: -; D: -; J: TRBJ1-1; V: TRBV7-2; CDR3: CASSLVLDTEAFF; DNA: TGTGCCAGCAGCTTAGTCCTTGACACTGAAGCTTTCTTT
length: 13; size: -; D: -; J: TRBJ2-6; V: TRBV12-3/TRBV12-4; CDR3: CAGRTSGANVLTF; DNA: TGTGCCGGACGGACATCTGGGGCCAACGTCCTGACTTTC
length: 16; size: -; D: -; J: TRBJ1-3; V: TRBV12-3/TRBV12-4; CDR3: CASSLRKAASGNTIYF; DNA: TGTGCCAGCAGTTTGAGGAAAGCGGCCTCTGGAAACACCATATATTTT
length: 12; size: -; D: -; J: TRBJ1-1; V: TRBV7-9; CDR3: CASRGMTEGAFF; DNA: TGTGCCAGCAGGGGAATGACGGAGGGAGCTTTCTTT
length: 15; size: -; D: -; J: TRBJ2-2; V: TRBV4-3; CDR3: CASSQAVGWTGELFF; DNA: TGCGCCAGCAGCCAAGCGGTGGGATGGACCGGGGAGCTGTTTTTT
length: 16; size: -; D: TRBD2; J: TRBJ2-7; V: TRBV27; CDR3: CASSTISGRLAYEQYF; DNA: TGTGCCAGCAGCACCATTAGCGGGAGATTGGCCTACGAGCAGTACTTC
length: 13; size: -; D: -; J: TRBJ2-3; V: TRBV10-2; CDR3: CASSAISTDTQYF; DNA: TGCGCCAGCAGTGCGATAAGCACAGATACGCAGTATTTT
length: 15; size: -; D: -; J: TRBJ2-7; V: TRBV27; CDR3: CASSLYNTGSYEQYF; DNA: TGTGCCAGCAGTTTATATAACACCGGCTCCTACGAGCAGTACTTC
length: 15; size: few; D: TRBD2; J: TRBJ2-3; V: TRBV6-5; CDR3: CASRKTSGNADTQYF; DNA: TGTGCCAGCAGGAAAACTAGCGGGAACGCAGATACGCAGTATTTT
length: 16; size: -; D: -; J: TRBJ1-1; V: TRBV7-3; CDR3: CASSLTRQGRDTEAFF; DNA: TGTGCCAGCAGCTTAACCCGCCAGGGAAGGGACACTGAAGCTTTCTTT
length: 17; size: few; D: TRBD1; J: TRBJ2-1; V: TRBV24-1; CDR3: CATSDITGTGGHNEQFF; DNA: TGTGCCACCAGTGATATTACCGGGACAGGGGGCCACAATGAGCAGTTCTTC
length: 14; size: -; D: -; J: TRBJ1-1; V: TRBV4-1; CDR3: CASSQDEGGTEAFF; DNA: TGCGCCAGCAGCCAAGATGAGGGAGGAACTGAAGCTTTCTTT
length: 16; size: -; D: TRBD1; J: TRBJ1-5; V: TRBV27; CDR3: CASSIGQGGGNQPQHF; DNA: TGTGCCAGCAGTATCGGACAGGGTGGGGGCAATCAGCCCCAGCATTTT
length: 13; size: -; D: -; J: TRBJ1-1; V: TRBV12-3/TRBV12-4; CDR3: CASTLRWNTEAFF; DNA: TGTGCCAGCACCCTAAGGTGGAACACTGAAGCTTTCTTT
length: 16; size: -; D: -; J: TRBJ2-1; V: TRBV5-1; CDR3: CASRPGLMSSYNEQFF; DNA: TGCGCCAGCAGACCAGGACTCATGAGCTCCTACAATGAGCAGTTCTTC
length: 14; size: -; D: -; J: TRBJ2-1; V: TRBV29-1; CDR3: CSVATGTSYNEQFF; DNA: TGCAGCGTTGCAACAGGTACCTCCTACAATGAGCAGTTCTTC
length: 14; size: few; D: -; J: TRBJ1-5; V: TRBV12-3/TRBV12-4; CDR3: CASSGGVSNQPQHF; DNA: TGTGCCAGCAGCGGAGGGGTTAGCAATCAGCCCCAGCATTTT
length: 14; size: few; D: -; J: TRBJ2-7; V: TRBV19; CDR3: CASSPETPNYEQYF; DNA: TGTGCCAGTAGTCCAGAGACGCCTAACTACGAGCAGTACTTC
length: 12; size: many; D: -; J: TRBJ2-1; V: TRBV7-9; CDR3: CASSSEVSGQFF; DNA: TGTGCCAGCAGCTCGGAAGTATCGGGGCAGTTCTTC
length: 16; size: -; D: TRBD1; J: TRBJ1-6; V: TRBV7-9; CDR3: CASSSGQGGMNSPLHF; DNA: TGTGCCAGCAGCTCGGGACAGGGGGGAATGAATTCACCCCTCCACTTT